What follows are 20 T cell receptor beta chains derived from one specimen sequenced in a study of shared clonotypes between healthy human individuals. The repertoire was sequenced with immunoSEQ multiplex PCR; TCRdb's copy has only in-frame clones and lacks some. The table shows some 2,000,000 clones, with almost 96% occurring only once. Sequenced: naive CD4+ T cells sorted from blood. The sample's subset: CD45RA+ positively selected. Receptors originate from a man between 18 and 35 years old in good health.

As for this clone: Other DNA sequences of this sample code for an identical CDR3. This chain links TRBV5-1 with TRBJ1-5; the D is unclear. The V and J ends lost 1 base and 0 bases respectively, with 8 bases between them. Germline CDR1 and CDR2: SGHRS and YFSETQ. The CDR3 is made up of 15 amino acids. The CDR3 DNA reads as TGCGCCAGCAGCTTGTCGGGAAATAGCAATCAGCCCCAGCATTTT. Translating it yields CASSLSGNSNQPQHF.

As to this clone: This same CDR3 is encoded by further DNA sequences in the sample. This chain's CDR3 is CASSRTGNYGYTF. The CDR3, as DNA: TGTGCCAGTAGCCGGACAGGTAACTATGGCTACACCTTC. J is TRBJ1-2 and V is TRBV19, with 7 nucleotides matching TRBD1. V dropped 6 bases and J dropped 1; count of bases not matched to a gene: 2. Germline CDR1 and CDR2: LNHDA and SQIVND (reference sequence). This CDR3 spans 13 amino acids.

This chain connects TRBV7-2 to TRBJ2-7, with D perhaps TRBD1 (6 bases). V was shortened by 1 base and J by 3 bases, with 13 bases between the two germline ends. CDR3 length: 15 residues. In germline, CDR1 is SGHTA, CDR2 FQGNSA. The CDR3 reads CASSLGPGANYEQYF. CDR3 coding DNA: TGTGCCAGCAGCTTAGGTCCAGGGGCGAACTACGAGCAGTACTTC.

The chain employs TRBV5-1 and TRBJ1-2, with no clear D. V lost 5 bases, J lost 8 bases, and 25 bases lay in between. The CDR3 is 16 residues long. Germline V gene sequence: CDR1 SGHRS, CDR2 YFSETQ. CDR3 DNA: TGCGCCAGCAGTTTTCGGACGGACCGCTTTGTCGAAGGCTACACCTTC. Its protein is CASSFRTDRFVEGYTF.

The gene calls are TRBV9 and TRBJ2-3; D tentatively reads TRBD1 or TRBD2 (5 bases each). The length of the CDR3 is 15 residues. V gave up 0 bases and J gave up 4 bases, with 12 bases separating them. Germline V gene lookup returns CDR1 SGDLS and CDR2 YYNGEE. CDR3 sequence: CASSVGGPGPDTQYF. For the CDR3, the DNA is TGTGCCAGCAGCGTAGGGGGACCCGGACCAGATACGCAGTATTTT.

The rearrangement joins TRBV4-3 to TRBJ2-1, with 7 bases lining up with TRBD2. The V segment lost 1 base and the J segment 1 base; nucleotides outside the gene matches: 4. Germline lookup yields CDR1 LGHNA and CDR2 YSLEER. This CDR3 region has 16 residues. The CDR3 is CASSQVLAVSYNEQFF. Written as DNA, the CDR3 is TGCGCCAGCAGCCAAGTTCTAGCGGTATCCTACAATGAGCAGTTCTTC.

The chain links TRBV2 to TRBJ2-2, with TRBD2 matching 12 bases. Per the germline V gene, CDR1 is SNHLY and CDR2 is FYNNEI. V lost 5 bases and J lost 1; bases outside the gene matches: 2. The CDR3 consists of 16 residues. The CDR3 DNA reads as TGTGCCAGCAGTCGGACTAGCGGGGTGAACACCGGGGAGCTGTTTTTT. Translation: CASSRTSGVNTGELFF.

The rearrangement joins TRBV5-1 to TRBJ1-3, with 7 bases matching TRBD1. The length of the CDR3 is 15 residues. J was trimmed by 4 bases and V by 6 bases; bases with no gene match: 10. Germline V gene sequence: CDR1 SGHRS, CDR2 YFSETQ. In DNA, the CDR3 is TGCGCCAGCACCGAGACAGGGCTCGGAGGAAACACCATATATTTT. Protein product: CASTETGLGGNTIYF.

This chain connects TRBV19 to TRBJ1-5, with a tentative D call TRBD1 (6 bases). The CDR3 is 14 residues long. V was clipped by 10 bases and J by 0 bases, with 13 bases between them. The germline gives CDR1 LNHDA, CDR2 SQIVND (reference sequence). Here the CDR3 DNA reads TGTGCCACCAAAAAGGGGGATAGCAATCAGCCCCAGCATTTT. The encoded protein is CATKKGDSNQPQHF.

This clone has just one count. V usage is TRBV27 and J usage is TRBJ1-1; D ambiguous. Germline assignment: CDR1 MNHEY and CDR2 SMNVEV (reference sequence). Trimming shortened V by 5 bases and J by 6 bases, and 16 bases separated the two germline ends. The CDR3 sequence is 14 residues long. CDR3 sequence (DNA): TGTGCCAGCAGTGCATCTTCCCTCTCCCCTGAAGCTTTCTTT. Translated: CASSASSLSPEAFF.

This clone has a single count. V and J are TRBV6-5 and TRBJ2-4; D not certain. The CDR3 is made up of 13 amino acids. CDR1 is MNHEY and CDR2 is SVGAGI in the germline V gene. With 0 bases removed from V and 6 bases from J, the gap between germline ends came to 6 bases. Here the CDR3 reads CASSYSMANIQYF. DNA for the CDR3: TGTGCCAGCAGTTACTCAATGGCAAACATTCAGTACTTC.

In its sample, this clone was seen a few times. Other nucleotide sequences in the sample specify the same CDR3. The V and J genes are TRBV30 and TRBJ1-3; D is possibly TRBD1 (5 bases). Germline CDR1 and CDR2: GTSNPN and SVGIG (reference sequence). V lost 0 bases and J lost 7, with 7 bases in between. This CDR3 has 12 residues. CDR3 in amino acids: CAWSVGGNTIYF. CDR3 coding DNA: TGTGCCTGGAGTGTCGGGGGGAACACCATATATTTT.

In its sample, this clone was seen once. This chain links TRBV18 with TRBJ2-3; TRBD2 matches 8 bases. V shed 5 bases and J 0 bases; nucleotides not matched to a gene: 13. The germline V gene encodes CDR1 KGHSH and CDR2 LQKENI. This CDR3 has 18 residues. CDR3 sequence: CASSANGLAGSSTDTQYF. The CDR3 DNA is TGTGCCAGCTCAGCCAACGGCCTAGCGGGTTCTAGCACAGATACGCAGTATTTT.

This clone was found once. The sample has other DNA sequences that encode this CDR3 too. This chain uses TRBV7-2 with TRBJ1-1; D not resolved. CDR3 length: 13 amino acids. The germline gives CDR1 SGHTA, CDR2 FQGNSA. Trimming pared 4 bases from V and 0 bases from J, leaving 6 bases between. The CDR3 sequence: CASSSSLNTEAFF. CDR3 in DNA: TGTGCCAGCAGCTCGTCCTTGAACACTGAAGCTTTCTTT.

This sequence joins TRBV19 and TRBJ2-7; 10 nucleotides match TRBD2. CDR1 LNHDA and CDR2 SQIVND come from the germline V gene (reference sequence). With V trimmed by 4 bases and J by 5 bases, 11 bases remained unmatched. This CDR3 is 16 amino acids long. This CDR3 reads CASSTVSAGGRNEQYF. The CDR3 nucleotides are TGTGCCAGTAGTACGGTATCAGCGGGGGGGAGGAACGAGCAGTACTTC.

This CDR3 is CASRLGQGPSQHF. The CDR3, as DNA: TGTGCCAGCAGGTTAGGACAGGGTCCATCCCAGCATTTT. The chain joins TRBV2 to TRBJ1-5; TRBD1 matches at 8 bases. The CDR3 is 13 amino acids. J was trimmed by 11 bases and V by 6 bases; bases with no gene match: 9. The V gene's germline CDR1 is SNHLY and CDR2 FYNNEI.

V and J are TRBV18 and TRBJ1-1, with TRBD1 identical over 7 bases. CDR3 length: 12 amino acids. In germline, CDR1 is KGHSH, CDR2 LQKENI. J was trimmed by 5 bases and V by 6 bases; bases with no gene match: 3. The CDR3, as DNA: TGTGCCAGCTCGACGACAGGGACTGAAGCTTTCTTT. It codes for CASSTTGTEAFF.

This clone was found once. The chain carries TRBV7-9 and TRBJ2-3, with TRBD2 matching over 12 bases. There are 16 residues in the CDR3. Germline V gene data show CDR1 as SEHNR and CDR2 as FQNEAQ (reference sequence). V dropped 4 bases and J dropped 2; count of bases not matched to a gene: 4. CDR3 sequence reads: CASSSLAGGDTDTQYF. In nucleotides, the CDR3 is TGTGCCAGCAGCTCACTAGCGGGGGGCGACACAGATACGCAGTATTTT.

This chain uses TRBV11-2 with TRBJ2-6, with 9 bases aligning to TRBD2. Trimming removed 5 bases from V and 0 bases from J; junction bases left unmatched: 8. The germline V gene has CDR1 SGHAT and CDR2 FQNNGV. CDR3 length: 18 amino acids. This CDR3 is CASSTRAGGSSGANVLTF. Written as DNA, the CDR3 is TGTGCCAGCAGCACAAGAGCGGGGGGAAGCTCTGGGGCCAACGTCCTGACTTTC.

This clone has a single count. The chain uses TRBV7-2 and TRBJ2-4, with D maybe TRBD2 (5 bases). The germline gives CDR1 SGHTA, CDR2 FQGNSA. The CDR3 runs to 19 residues. Trimming pared 3 bases from V and 0 bases from J, leaving 21 bases between. CDR3 sequence (DNA): TGTGCCAGCAGCTTCAACGGACTTCCTCCTCCGTTAGCCAAAAACATTCAGTACTTC. Translation gives CASSFNGLPPPLAKNIQYF.